A selection of T cell receptor beta chains follows, all from one sample in a study of regulatory T cells in long-lasting Graves disease. TCRdb reprocessed the multiplex PCR reads with MiXCR, giving one entry per CDR3 protein. The data hold 300,000 to 400,000 distinct CDR3 sequences, with around 15% observed a single time. The sample in question was peripheral blood mononuclear cells (PBMCs), obtained at new diagnosis, from a patient treated with antithyroid drugs. These TCRs come from a female donor with Graves disease. Both conserved end residues are trimmed from each CDR3. Fields, in order: CDR3 length, V gene, clone size, J gene, CDR3 protein. Not every row has a clone size; where given, it reads once, few, many or a size class.

>14|TRBV19|many|TRBJ1-5
ASSSGGAGVDQPQH
>10|TRBV5-1|many|TRBJ1-1
ASSLQDREAF
>13|TRBV27|many|TRBJ1-1
ASSLSITQGTEAF
>9|TRBV20-1|many|TRBJ2-5
SASEEETQY
>12|TRBV4-1|many|TRBJ1-5
ASGSGDGNQPQH
>10|TRBV6-5|-|TRBJ2-1
ASSYEGPEQF
>14|TRBV5-6|few|TRBJ2-4
ASSQEPQRDSNIQY
>12|TRBV28|-|TRBJ1-2
ASSLGFGTYGYT
>11|TRBV20-1|many|TRBJ2-1
SPGTGSSNEQF
>13|TRBV12-3/TRBV12-4|many|TRBJ1-5
ASSSTDSSNQPQH
>14|TRBV7-9|many|TRBJ2-4
ASSTGTSGYKNIQY
>14|TRBV20-1|few|TRBJ2-1
SAPLTRKGLVDEQF
>12|TRBV12-3/TRBV12-4|-|TRBJ2-5
ASSLSQGWETQY
>10|TRBV29-1|many|TRBJ1-2
SVATGSYGYT
>17|TRBV20-1|-|TRBJ2-7
SARDKTRALERSSYEQY
>12|TRBV6-4|-|TRBJ1-1
ASSDGGANTEAF
>15|TRBV6-2/TRBV6-3|-|-
ASSYYPDRDRGDEQF
>13|TRBV3-1|many|TRBJ2-1
ASSPDWDSGNEQF
>15|TRBV10-3|-|TRBJ2-5
AISVDGTGVAGETQY
>10|TRBV7-2|-|TRBJ1-4
ASSLWGGKLF
>12|TRBV3-1|many|TRBJ1-4
ASSDRGLNEKLF
>13|TRBV7-9|-|TRBJ1-2
ASSFGDLGPYGYT
>14|TRBV6-1|-|TRBJ2-2
ASHNPDRVRTGELF
>13|TRBV29-1|-|TRBJ1-4
SVYDRGRRQGELF
>16|TRBV7-9|many|TRBJ1-6
ASSRTKQGLLGNSPLH
>14|TRBV12-3/TRBV12-4|many|TRBJ2-1
ASSPQGSSRNNEQF
>10|TRBV11-2|many|TRBJ2-1
ASSHAPNEQF
>11|TRBV6-2/TRBV6-3|few|TRBJ2-7
ASSYSTSYEQY
>12|TRBV2|many|TRBJ1-5
ASSELSDYQPQH
>10|TRBV29-1|-|TRBJ1-1
SLTSGTGEAF
>11|TRBV20-1|many|TRBJ2-7
SARGTVPYEQY
>13|TRBV27|-|TRBJ2-1
ASSSEMSSYNEQF
>14|TRBV19|-|TRBJ1-2
ASSISSGQTNYGYT
>13|TRBV6-1|-|TRBJ2-1
ASSWTTMDDNEQF
>12|TRBV20-1|-|TRBJ2-1
SAEGTGGINEQF
>13|TRBV6-2/TRBV6-3|-|TRBJ1-2
ASSERDRGQSSYT
>13|TRBV24-1|few|TRBJ2-1
ATTPGTNVNSEQF
>9|TRBV7-2|-|TRBJ2-3
ASSPKDTQY
>13|TRBV30|-|TRBJ1-2
AWSALQGGAGGYT
>10|TRBV18|-|TRBJ2-1
ASRPTPNEQF
>12|TRBV12-3/TRBV12-4|many|TRBJ1-1
ASSFIDRPNEAF
>17|TRBV28|many|TRBJ2-1
ASSPGLADPRSSYNEQF
>12|TRBV7-3|many|TRBJ1-5
ASSLAHGEQPQH
>10|TRBV20-1|-|TRBJ1-5
SASAGFQPQH
>14|TRBV6-1|many|TRBJ1-3
ASSGGQGADGNTIY
>12|TRBV5-6|many|TRBJ2-7
ASSYRDRSYEQY
>12|TRBV6-1|many|TRBJ2-2
ASTLFRLTGELF
>12|TRBV2|many|TRBJ2-7
ASRDTVRGMEQY
>14|TRBV24-1|-|TRBJ2-1
ATSDGTGASYNEQF
>15|TRBV5-4|few|TRBJ2-2
ASSPQLAKRGTGELF
>9|TRBV29-1|few|TRBJ1-2
LAGGTYGYT
>13|TRBV5-8|many|TRBJ1-2
ASSFQGATDYGYT
>12|TRBV7-9|many|TRBJ1-2
ASTHPALNYGYT
>13|TRBV6-5|many|TRBJ1-4
ASSYSKGGGEKLF
>10|TRBV27|many|TRBJ1-1
ASSSEGSEAF
>13|TRBV7-9|many|TRBJ2-3
ASSYRESGTDTQY
>11|TRBV27|many|TRBJ2-4
ASSFLAGDIQY
>12|TRBV5-1|many|TRBJ1-1
ASSLARGGTEAF
>13|TRBV9|many|TRBJ1-1
ASSAPNLGRAEAF